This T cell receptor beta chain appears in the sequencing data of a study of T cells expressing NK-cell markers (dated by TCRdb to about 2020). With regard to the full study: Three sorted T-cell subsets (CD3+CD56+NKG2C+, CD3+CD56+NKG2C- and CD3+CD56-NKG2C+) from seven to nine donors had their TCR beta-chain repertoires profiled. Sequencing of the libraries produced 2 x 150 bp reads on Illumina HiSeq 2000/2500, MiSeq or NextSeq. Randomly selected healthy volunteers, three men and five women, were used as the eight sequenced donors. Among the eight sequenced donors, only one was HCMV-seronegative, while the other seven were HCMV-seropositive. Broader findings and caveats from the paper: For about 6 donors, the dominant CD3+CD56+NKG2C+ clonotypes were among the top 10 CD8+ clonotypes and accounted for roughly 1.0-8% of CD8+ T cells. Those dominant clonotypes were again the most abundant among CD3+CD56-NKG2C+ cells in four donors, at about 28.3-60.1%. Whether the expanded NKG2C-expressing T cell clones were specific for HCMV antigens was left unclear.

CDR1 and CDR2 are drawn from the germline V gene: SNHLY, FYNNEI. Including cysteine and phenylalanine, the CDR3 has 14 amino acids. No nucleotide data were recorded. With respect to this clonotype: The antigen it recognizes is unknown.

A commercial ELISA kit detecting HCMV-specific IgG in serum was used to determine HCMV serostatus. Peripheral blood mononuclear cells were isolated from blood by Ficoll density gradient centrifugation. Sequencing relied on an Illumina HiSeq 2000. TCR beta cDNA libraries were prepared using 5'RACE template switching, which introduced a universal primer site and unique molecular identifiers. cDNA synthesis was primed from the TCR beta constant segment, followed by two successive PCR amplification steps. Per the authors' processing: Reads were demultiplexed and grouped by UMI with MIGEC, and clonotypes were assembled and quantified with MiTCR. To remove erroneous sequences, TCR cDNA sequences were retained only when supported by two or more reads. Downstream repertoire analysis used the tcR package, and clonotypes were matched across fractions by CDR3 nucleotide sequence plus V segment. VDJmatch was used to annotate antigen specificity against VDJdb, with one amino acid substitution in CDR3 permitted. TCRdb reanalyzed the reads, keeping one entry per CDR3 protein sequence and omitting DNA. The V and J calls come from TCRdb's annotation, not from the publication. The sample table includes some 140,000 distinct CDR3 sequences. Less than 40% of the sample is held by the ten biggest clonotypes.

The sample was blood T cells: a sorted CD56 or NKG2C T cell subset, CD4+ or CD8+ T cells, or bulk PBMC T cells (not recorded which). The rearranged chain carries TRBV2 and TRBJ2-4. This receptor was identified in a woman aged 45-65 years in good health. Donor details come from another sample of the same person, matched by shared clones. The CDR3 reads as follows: CAITPVANRNIQYF.